Below are 4 T cell receptor beta chains sequenced from a single sample in a study of T cells in Graves' hyperthyroidism and ophthalmopathy. It was RNA transcripts that yielded the amplified TCR beta CDR3 regions. Primed by the HTBI set, a first-round RT-PCR was run on the TCR CDR3. TCRdb re-derived calls from the multiplex PCR reads in MiXCR, one entry per CDR3 protein. This sample has about 570,000 distinct CDR3 sequences, with around 46% found just once. Sequenced material: peripheral blood or thyroid tissue (not recorded which). All receptors derive from an adult woman with Graves' disease, either hyperthyroidism or ophthalmopathy (not recorded which).

The chain carries TRBV7-9 and TRBJ1-2, with a tentative D call TRBD1 (5 bases). The V and J ends lost 5 bases and 4 bases respectively, with 11 bases between them. The CDR3 covers 13 residues. Germline V gives CDR1 SEHNR, CDR2 FQNEAQ (reference sequence). The CDR3 sequence: CASSTGDTYGYTF. The DNA for the CDR3 is TGTGCCAGCAGCACGGGGGATACCTATGGCTACACCTTC.

This clonotype was seen ten or more times. The chain links TRBV18 to TRBJ1-2; D possibly corresponds to TRBD1 (6 bases). The CDR3 runs 13 residues. The ends were cut back, 6 bases at V and 4 bases at J, with 12 bases in the middle. The germline V gene encodes CDR1 KGHSH and CDR2 LQKENI. Here the CDR3 DNA reads TGTGCCAGCTCGAAGGGGGGTTTCTATGGCTACACCTTC. Its protein product is CASSKGGFYGYTF.

This clonotype was seen just once. The chain recombines TRBV20-1 with TRBJ2-5; 10 nucleotides match TRBD2. Germline CDR1 and CDR2: DFQATT and SNEGSKA (reference sequence). This CDR3 has 15 residues. The trim removed 3 bases at V and 5 bases at J, leaving 9 bases unmatched. The CDR3 nucleotides are TGCAGTGCTAGCGAGCGGGGGGGTGGTGGGGAGACCCAGTACTTC. Residues: CSASERGGGGETQYF.

This rearrangement joins TRBV7-9 to TRBJ1-6; no clear D gene. Germline values: CDR1 SEHNR, CDR2 FQNEAQ (reference sequence). V lost 5 bases to trimming and J lost 5 bases, with 10 bases between them. The CDR3 is made up of 14 amino acids. CDR3 amino acids: CASSIDLNNSPLHF. The CDR3 DNA reads TGTGCCAGCAGCATCGACCTGAATAATTCACCCCTCCACTTT.